The entry below gives a single T cell receptor beta chain sequence along with its context. The antigen is not known. These data originate in a study of cytomegalovirus exposure and HLA in healthy donors. This CDR3 is 16 amino acids long. Germline V gives CDR1 GTSNPN, CDR2 SVGIG (reference sequence). The ends were cut back, 0 bases at V and 0 bases at J, with 12 bases in the middle. PCR used 60 Vbeta primers and 13 Jbeta primers. Profiling relied on immunoSEQ multiplex PCR, and the TCRdb table lists in-frame clones only, not all of them. The sample consists of 100,000 or so clones, 82% of them appearing once. Study observations and caveats: The classifier, whose performance was assessed in both the original and validation cohorts, reportedly diagnosed cytomegalovirus status with high specificity and sensitivity. Sequencing likely caused a cluster of highly shared sequence variants. Reportedly, a later analysis found an Asian-associated ancestry cluster had fewer N-insertions than the roughly 670-donor mean. Earlier findings revealed that most TCR beta V segments proved productive either about 87% or about 30% of the time.

Sequencing used PBMCs. The chain employs TRBV30 and TRBJ2-4, with a tentative D call TRBD2 (6 bases). This sequence was found in a man aged 30 to 39 in good health and CMV-seropositive. The CDR3, as DNA: TGTGCCTGGAGTGTAAGGCGGGGCCTAGCCAAAAACATTCAGTACTTC. Encoded protein: CAWSVRRGLAKNIQYF.